Listed here are 32 T cell receptor beta chains from one sample, sequenced in a study of CD8 T cells in Susac syndrome. RNA totalling about 0.45 to 1 ug underwent reverse transcription with random hexamers. MiXCR was run by TCRdb on the immunoSEQ multiplex PCR reads, yielding one entry per CDR3 protein. The sample consists of more than 250,000 distinct CDR3 sequences, under 95% of them appearing once. Sequencing input: CD4+ T cells from PBMCs. Every receptor here comes from a human donor with multiple sclerosis.

This sequence joins TRBV7-3 and TRBJ1-2; D is perhaps TRBD1 (6 bases). Germline values: CDR1 SGHTA, CDR2 FQGTGA. Trimming shortened V by 5 bases and J by 2 bases, and 15 bases separated the two germline ends. CDR3 size: 15 residues. As DNA, the CDR3 is TGTGCCAGCAGCCCTACAGGGCCGATCAACTATGGCTACACCTTC. Its protein is CASSPTGPINYGYTF.

The chain combines TRBV7-3 with TRBJ2-2; the D is unclear. The germline V gene has CDR1 SGHTA and CDR2 FQGTGA. The CDR3 covers 15 residues. V lost 9 bases and J 1 base, leaving 15 bases between the germline ends. The CDR3 loop reads CASSHSPENTGELFF. CDR3 in DNA: TGTGCCAGTTCCCACTCCCCAGAGAACACCGGGGAGCTGTTTTTT.

The rearrangement links TRBV19 to TRBJ1-5, with D uncertain. Germline CDR1 reads LNHDA; CDR2 reads SQIVND (reference sequence). V was shortened by 4 bases and J by 4 bases, with 8 bases between the two germline ends. The CDR3 extends over 13 amino acids. DNA for the CDR3: TGTGCCAGTAGTAGGGGTCCGAATCAGCCCCAGCATTTT. It codes for CASSRGPNQPQHF.

V is TRBV12-3 or TRBV12-4 and J is TRBJ1-5; D might be TRBD1 (6 bases). The CDR3 is 14 residues long. Trimming took 5 bases from V and 6 from J, leaving 14 bases between them. In DNA, the CDR3 is TGTGCCAGCAGTACGGGACAATCGGTTCAGCCCCAGCATTTT. This gives the protein CASSTGQSVQPQHF.

The V gene is TRBV18, the J gene TRBJ1-1; no firm D call. Trimming shortened V by 1 base and J by 0 bases, and 6 bases separated the two germline ends. The V gene's germline CDR1 is KGHSH and CDR2 LQKENI. CDR3 length: 14 amino acids. The DNA for the CDR3 is TGTGCCAGCTCACCACGGGTGATGAACACTGAAGCTTTCTTT. As protein: CASSPRVMNTEAFF.

The chain has TRBV30 and TRBJ1-6; D may be TRBD1 (6 bases). The CDR3 has 13 amino acids. V was clipped by 1 base and J by 7 bases, with 8 bases between them. Germline V gene sequence: CDR1 GTSNPN, CDR2 SVGIG (reference sequence). The CDR3 coding sequence is TGTGCCTGGAGTGCCGACAGGAATTCACCCCTCCACTTT. Translated, it gives CAWSADRNSPLHF.

For this clonotype: An end of the junction does not agree with germline; a read error may underlie this. The chain carries TRBV7-7 and TRBJ2-3, with 12 bases identical to TRBD2. The V gene's germline CDR1 is SSHAT and CDR2 FNYEAQ (reference sequence). The CDR3 has 14 amino acids. The CDR3 here is CASSPSGGAGTQYF. Written as DNA, the CDR3 is TGTGCTAGCAGCCCTAGCGGGGGGGCGGGTACGCAGTATTTT. The full variable domain, its missing parts supplied by reference TRBV7-7 and TRBJ2-3, is GAGVSQSPRYKVTKRGQDVTLRCDPISSHATLYWYQQALGQGPEFLTYFNYEAQPDKSGLPSDRFSAERPEGSISTLTIQRTEQRDSAMYRCASSPSGGAGTQYFGPGTRLTVL.

The chain combines TRBV3-1 with TRBJ2-1; TRBD1 or TRBD2 may be the D gene (5 bases each). Trimming cost V 6 bases and J 8 bases, with 17 bases left between them. Germline CDR1 is LGHDT and CDR2 is YNNKEL (reference sequence). The CDR3 is 14 amino acids. The chain's CDR3 is CASSRIQRGDEQFF. The CDR3, as DNA: TGTGCCAGCAGTCGGATTCAAAGAGGGGATGAGCAGTTCTTC.

The V call is TRBV6-5, the J call TRBJ1-3; 7 bases fit TRBD1. CDR3 size: 16 residues. Germline V gene lookup returns CDR1 MNHEY and CDR2 SVGAGI. The J segment lost 2 bases and the V segment lost 4 bases, leaving 8 bases of the junction unmatched. The CDR3 protein is CASSSPTGRAGNTIYF. CDR3 sequence (DNA): TGTGCCAGCAGTTCCCCGACAGGGCGAGCTGGAAACACCATATATTTT.

V and J are TRBV4-3 and TRBJ2-3; possible D gene TRBD2, 6 bases. Trimming pared 0 bases from V and 5 bases from J, leaving 12 bases between. The CDR3 spans 15 residues. Germline V CDR1 and CDR2: LGHNA, YSLEER. Here the CDR3 DNA reads TGCGCCAGCAGCCAAGATTATACGGGGGAAGATACGCAGTATTTT. Translation: CASSQDYTGEDTQYF.

The V and J genes are TRBV12-3 or TRBV12-4 and TRBJ1-2; tentative D call: TRBD1 (6 bases). Trimming removed 3 bases at V and 6 bases at J, with 14 bases between. This CDR3 is built from 14 residues. The CDR3, as DNA: TGTGCCAGCAGTTTTGCTGGGGGGGGCGATGGCTACACCTTC. Protein sequence: CASSFAGGGDGYTF.

This rearrangement joins TRBV6-1 to TRBJ2-5; 8 bases are shared with TRBD1. Germline V gene sequence: CDR1 MNHNS, CDR2 SASEGT. V shed 6 bases and J 5 bases; nucleotides not matched to a gene: 5. The CDR3 totals 13 residues. The CDR3 DNA reads as TGTGCCAGCAGGTCAGGGGGCCTGGAGACCCAGTACTTC. Its protein is CASRSGGLETQYF.

The rearrangement joins TRBV9 to TRBJ1-5; perhaps TRBD1 as D (5 bases). The CDR3 runs 14 residues. V lost 7 bases and J lost 0, with 11 bases in between. CDR1 and CDR2 (germline): SGDLS, YYNGEE. In DNA form, the CDR3 reads TGTGCCAGCTCCCAGGGTATTAGCAATCAGCCCCAGCATTTT. Its translation: CASSQGISNQPQHF.

The chain carries TRBV5-1 and TRBJ2-2; tentative D call: TRBD1 (6 bases). Trimming took 6 bases from V and 6 from J, leaving 18 bases between them. The CDR3 has 15 amino acids. Germline V CDR1 and CDR2: SGHRS, YFSETQ. CDR3 residues: CASTRGQGIAGELFF. As DNA, the CDR3 is TGCGCCAGCACCCGGGGCCAGGGGATCGCCGGGGAGCTGTTTTTT.

The chain recombines TRBV12-3 or TRBV12-4 with TRBJ2-1; 8 bases match TRBD2. There are 14 residues in the CDR3. The J segment lost 12 bases and the V segment lost 6 bases, leaving 13 bases of the junction unmatched. The chain's CDR3 is CASSLSGEAVWQFF. The DNA for the CDR3 is TGTGCCAGCAGCCTTAGCGGGGAGGCAGTATGGCAGTTCTTC.

This chain uses TRBV12-3 or TRBV12-4 with TRBJ2-1, with D possibly called TRBD1 or TRBD2 (7 bases each). CDR3 length: 14 amino acids. V dropped 8 bases and J dropped 8 bases, with 19 bases sitting between them. CDR3 nucleotides: TGTGCCAGCGTCTCAGGGGGGGGATCCGATGAGCAGTTCTTC. As protein: CASVSGGGSDEQFF.

This sequence joins TRBV18 and TRBJ1-4, with 7 bases identical to TRBD1. The CDR3 runs 15 residues. V shed 4 bases, J shed 4 bases, and the junction held 6 bases outside the gene matches. In germline, CDR1 is KGHSH, CDR2 LQKENI. DNA for the CDR3: TGTGCCAGCTCACGCACCGGGACAGATAATGAAAAACTGTTTTTT. It codes for CASSRTGTDNEKLFF.

The chain carries TRBV7-2 and TRBJ2-5, with TRBD1 matching over 7 bases. In germline, CDR1 is SGHTA, CDR2 FQGNSA. The CDR3 loop spans 13 amino acids. V lost 5 bases, J lost 10 bases, and 10 bases stayed unmatched. CDR3 DNA sequence: TGTGCCAGCAGCCTAACAGGGGAAGAGTTCCAGTACTTC. Translating gives CASSLTGEEFQYF.

This sequence joins TRBV5-5 and TRBJ1-1, with D perhaps TRBD1 (5 bases). Between the trimmed V and J ends, which lost 4 bases and 3 bases, there was a span of 19 bases. Germline V gene data show CDR1 as SGHKS and CDR2 as YYEKEE (reference sequence). The length of the CDR3 is 16 residues. As DNA, the CDR3 is TGTGCCAGCAGCCCCACCCCCGGCAGGGTGGACACTGAAGCTTTCTTT. This gives the protein CASSPTPGRVDTEAFF.

J is TRBJ2-3 and V is TRBV7-2, with D perhaps TRBD1 (6 bases). Trimming removed 5 bases at V and 5 bases at J, with 8 bases between. The germline V gene encodes CDR1 SGHTA and CDR2 FQGNSA. The CDR3 is made up of 12 amino acids. CDR3 loop: CASSRRGDTQYF. The DNA for the CDR3 is TGTGCCAGCAGCCGCAGGGGAGATACGCAGTATTTT.

V and J are TRBV20-1 and TRBJ1-5, with 9 bases matching TRBD1. J lost 4 bases, V lost 3 bases, and 4 bases had no gene match. CDR1 is DFQATT, CDR2 SNEGSKA, per germline (reference sequence). The CDR3 is 14 residues long. CDR3 protein: CSARGQGLNQPQHF. The DNA for the CDR3 is TGCAGTGCTAGGGGACAGGGACTAAATCAGCCCCAGCATTTT.

This chain joins TRBV2 and TRBJ1-5, with D perhaps TRBD1 (6 bases). The CDR3 length is 12 residues. Trimming removed 8 bases from V and 7 bases from J, with 12 bases in between. The germline V gene has CDR1 SNHLY and CDR2 FYNNEI. The CDR3 DNA reads as TGTGCCAGCGGGGACATCGGGCAGCCCCAGCATTTT. Translation gives CASGDIGQPQHF. Complete variable domain (other parts from reference TRBV2 and TRBJ1-5): EPEVTQTPSHQVTQMGQEVILRCVPISNHLYFYWYRQILGQKVEFLVSFYNNEISEKSEIFDDQFSVERPDGSNFTLKIRSTKLEDSAMYFCASGDIGQPQHFGDGTRLSIL.

V gene TRBV19 combines with J gene TRBJ1-3; TRBD1 matches 9 bases. CDR1 and CDR2 from the germline V gene are LNHDA and SQIVND (reference sequence). After removal of 7 bases from V and 8 bases from J, the junction contained 9 bases not matched to a gene. This CDR3 contains 14 residues. This CDR3 is CASTTGGIGDTIYF. CDR3 DNA: TGTGCCAGTACTACAGGGGGCATAGGAGACACCATATATTTT.

The CDR3: CASSSLAADTQYF. The CDR3 DNA follows: TGCGCCAGCAGCTCACTAGCAGCAGATACGCAGTATTTT. The chain uses TRBV5-1 and TRBJ2-3; D is perhaps TRBD2 (6 bases). CDR1 and CDR2 (germline): SGHRS, YFSETQ. The CDR3 is 13 residues long. Trimming stripped 3 bases from V and 4 bases from J, with 9 bases between.

The V gene is TRBV7-2, the J gene TRBJ2-2; D gene uncertain. Germline V gene lookup returns CDR1 SGHTA and CDR2 FQGNSA. The CDR3 length is 12 residues. Trimming stripped 5 bases from V and 3 bases from J, with 4 bases between. The CDR3 DNA follows: TGTGCCAGCAGCACGTACACCGGGGAGCTGTTTTTT. It translates to CASSTYTGELFF.

This chain joins TRBV10-3 and TRBJ2-3; TRBD2 matches 8 bases. V gave up 8 bases and J gave up 3 bases; unmatched junction bases: 4. CDR3 length: 13 amino acids. CDR1 is ENHRY, CDR2 SYGVKD, per germline. The CDR3: CAIAAGGTDTQYF. The CDR3 DNA reads as TGTGCCATCGCGGCGGGAGGTACAGATACGCAGTATTTT.

The chain combines TRBV20-1 with TRBJ2-1, with 10 bases matching TRBD2. J gave up 1 base and V 6 bases, and 6 bases lay outside the gene matches. The germline gives CDR1 DFQATT, CDR2 SNEGSKA (reference sequence). The CDR3 covers 15 residues. The CDR3 region is CSAGLAGASYNEQFF. CDR3 nucleotide sequence: TGCAGTGCGGGGCTAGCGGGAGCATCCTACAATGAGCAGTTCTTC.

This clonotype showed up just once. CDR3 protein: CASSDWVNTEAFF. The CDR3 bases are TGTGCCAGCAGTGATTGGGTAAACACTGAAGCTTTCTTT. V is TRBV2 and J is TRBJ1-1; D is uncertain. Germline-derived CDR1 and CDR2 are SNHLY and FYNNEI. Between the trimmed V and J ends, which lost 3 bases and 2 bases, there was a span of 7 bases. The CDR3 consists of 13 residues.

The chain employs TRBV3-1 and TRBJ1-6, with 8 bases matching TRBD1. This CDR3 spans 17 amino acids. Per germline, CDR1 LGHDT and CDR2 YNNKEL (reference sequence). V dropped 1 base and J dropped 7; count of bases not matched to a gene: 9. Here the CDR3 reads CASSQGRRTGWNSPLHF. Written as DNA, the CDR3 is TGTGCCAGCAGCCAAGGACGCCGGACAGGGTGGAATTCACCCCTCCACTTT.

The chain has TRBV24-1 and TRBJ2-2; tentatively, D is TRBD1 (5 bases). V shed 3 bases and J shed 5 bases, with 12 bases lying between them. Germline CDR1 reads KGHDR; CDR2 reads SFDVKD. There are 15 residues in the CDR3. CDR3 in amino acids: CATSDPGKGTGELFF. Written as DNA, the CDR3 is TGTGCCACCAGTGATCCAGGGAAAGGGACCGGGGAGCTGTTTTTT.

V gene TRBV20-1 combines with J gene TRBJ2-7; D may match TRBD1 or TRBD2 (5 bases each). V was trimmed by 0 bases and J by 2 bases, leaving 14 bases between them. CDR1 and CDR2 from the germline V gene are DFQATT and SNEGSKA (reference sequence). This CDR3 has 15 amino acids. The CDR3 is CSARDAGTAPYEQYF. The CDR3 region has the DNA TGCAGTGCTAGAGATGCCGGGACGGCACCCTACGAGCAGTACTTC.

The chain joins TRBV12-3 or TRBV12-4 to TRBJ2-7, with D possibly being TRBD2 (6 bases). V lost 5 bases and J lost 6, with 23 bases in between. The CDR3 spans 16 residues. The CDR3 region is CASSPRSFPTSTEQYF. The CDR3 nucleotides read TGTGCCAGCAGTCCGAGGAGCTTCCCTACTAGCACCGAGCAGTACTTC.